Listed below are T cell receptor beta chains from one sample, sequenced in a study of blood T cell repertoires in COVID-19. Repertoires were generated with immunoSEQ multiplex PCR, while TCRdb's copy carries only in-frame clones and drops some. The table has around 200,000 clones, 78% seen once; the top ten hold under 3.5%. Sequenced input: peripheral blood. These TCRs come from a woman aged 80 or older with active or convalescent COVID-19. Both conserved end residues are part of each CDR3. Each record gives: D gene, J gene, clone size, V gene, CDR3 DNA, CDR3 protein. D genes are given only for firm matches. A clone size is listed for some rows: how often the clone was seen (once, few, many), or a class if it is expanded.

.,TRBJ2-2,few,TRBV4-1,.,CASSHQPDPRTPGSCFF
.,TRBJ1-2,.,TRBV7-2,TGTGCCAGCAGCTTAGTGGCCCAGGGATTCGGCTACACCTTC,CASSLVAQGFGYTF
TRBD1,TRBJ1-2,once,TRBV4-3,TGCGCCAGCAGCCAAGGCAGGGGGGATGGCTACACCTTC,CASSQGRGDGYTF
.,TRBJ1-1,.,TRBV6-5,TGTGCCACAACAGAAAACAGGGACCACACTGAAGCTTTCTTT,CATTENRDHTEAFF
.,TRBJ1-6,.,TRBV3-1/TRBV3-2,TGTGCCAGCAGCCAAGTGAGGGTTAGCGCTAATTCACCCCTCCACTTT,CASSQVRVSANSPLHF
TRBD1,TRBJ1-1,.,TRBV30,TGTGCCTGGAGTCCTTGGGCAGGGGGCTGGAACACTGAAGCTTTCTTT,CAWSPWAGGWNTEAFF
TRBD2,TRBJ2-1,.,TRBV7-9,TGTGCCAGCAGCCCGTATCGGGGGGACTACAATGAGCAGTTCTTC,CASSPYRGDYNEQFF
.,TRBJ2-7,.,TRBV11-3,TGTGCCAGCAGCTTAGGGCAGGGTAGTGAGCAGTACTTC,CASSLGQGSEQYF
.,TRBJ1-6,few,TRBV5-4,TGTGCCAGCAGCTTAATGACGGGAAATTCACCCCTCCACTTT,CASSLMTGNSPLHF
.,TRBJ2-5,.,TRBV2,TGTGCCAGCCGTGGTGGGGAGCCTGGGGAGACCCAGTACTTC,CASRGGEPGETQYF
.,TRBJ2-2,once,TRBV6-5,TGTGCCAGTGGCGCGGGGACAGATTATACCGGGGAGCTGTTTTTT,CASGAGTDYTGELFF
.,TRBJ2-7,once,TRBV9,TGTGCCAGCAGCGTAGCTATAGGAGGTGAGCAGTACTTC,CASSVAIGGEQYF
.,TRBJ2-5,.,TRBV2,TGTGCCAGCACTGGGGACTCCCAAGAGACCCAGTACTTC,CASTGDSQETQYF
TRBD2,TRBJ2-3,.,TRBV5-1,TGCGCCAGCAGCTCGCAGTCGAGCGGGGGGGCAGGTACGCAGTATTTT,CASSSQSSGGAGTQYF
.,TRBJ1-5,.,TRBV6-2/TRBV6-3,TGTGCCAGCAGCTGGATCAGGGGTCAGCCCCAGCATTTT,CASSWIRGQPQHF
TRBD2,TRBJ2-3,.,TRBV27,TGTGTGGCGAGGTCGGGGGGGGATACGCAGTATTTT,CVARSGGDTQYF
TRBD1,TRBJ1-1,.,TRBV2,TGTGCCAGCAGTTGGGGACAGGGGGAGAGGACTGAAGCTTTCTTT,CASSWGQGERTEAFF
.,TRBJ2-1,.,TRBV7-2,TGTGCCAGCAGCCTCGCAGGCGGGGGCGCTTCCAATGAGCAGTTCTTC,CASSLAGGGASNEQFF
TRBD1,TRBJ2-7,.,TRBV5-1,TGCGCCAGCAGCCCAGTCCCGGGACAGGGTTACGAGCAGTACTTC,CASSPVPGQGYEQYF
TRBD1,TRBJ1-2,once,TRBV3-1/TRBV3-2,TGTGCCAGCAGCCTGGGACAGGGGCATGGCTACACCTTC,CASSLGQGHGYTF
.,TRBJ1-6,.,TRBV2,TGTGCCAGCACCGGGGGACTGGGTAATTCACCCCTCCACTTT,CASTGGLGNSPLHF
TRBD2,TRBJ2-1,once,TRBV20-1,TGCAGTGCTAGTGTCGTGACTAGCGTTTTCGATGAGCAGTTCTTC,CSASVVTSVFDEQFF
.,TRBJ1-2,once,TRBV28,TGTGCCAGCAGTTTAGCAGGCTATGGCTACACCTTC,CASSLAGYGYTF
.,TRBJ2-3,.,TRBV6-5,TGTGCCAGCAGGGAGACTGGGTATACGCAGTATTTT,CASRETGYTQYF
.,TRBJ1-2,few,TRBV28,TGTGCCAGCAGTTTAGACAGGTCTAACTATGGCTACACCTTC,CASSLDRSNYGYTF
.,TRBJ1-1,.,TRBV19,TGTGCCAGTAGTATAGTTCCGGGGAACACTGAAGCTTTCTTT,CASSIVPGNTEAFF
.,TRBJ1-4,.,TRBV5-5,TGTGCCAGCAGCTTGGCTCAGGGAATAACTAATGAAAAACTGTTTTTT,CASSLAQGITNEKLFF